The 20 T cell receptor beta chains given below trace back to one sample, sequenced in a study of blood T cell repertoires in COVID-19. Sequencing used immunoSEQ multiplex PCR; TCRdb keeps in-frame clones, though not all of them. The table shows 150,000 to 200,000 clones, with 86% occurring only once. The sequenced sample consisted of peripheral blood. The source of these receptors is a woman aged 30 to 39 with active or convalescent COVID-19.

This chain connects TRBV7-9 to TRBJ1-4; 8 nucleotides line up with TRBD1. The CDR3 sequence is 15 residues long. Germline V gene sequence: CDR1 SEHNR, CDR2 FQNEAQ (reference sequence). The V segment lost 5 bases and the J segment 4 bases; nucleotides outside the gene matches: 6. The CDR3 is CASSGGTGLNEKLFF. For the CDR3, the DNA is TGTGCCAGCAGCGGGGGGACAGGACTTAATGAAAAACTGTTTTTT.

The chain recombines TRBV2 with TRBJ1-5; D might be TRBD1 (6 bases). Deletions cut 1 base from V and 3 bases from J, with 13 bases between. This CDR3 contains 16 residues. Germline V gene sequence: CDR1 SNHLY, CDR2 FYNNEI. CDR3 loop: CASSEGHRALNQPQHF. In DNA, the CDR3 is TGTGCCAGCAGTGAAGGTCACAGGGCCCTCAATCAGCCCCAGCATTTT.

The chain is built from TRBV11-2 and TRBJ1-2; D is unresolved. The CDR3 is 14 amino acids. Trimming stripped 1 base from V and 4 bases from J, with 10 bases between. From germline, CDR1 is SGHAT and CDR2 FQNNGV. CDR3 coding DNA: TGTGCCAGCAGCTTAGGAGGCATGGGCTATGGCTACACCTTC. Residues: CASSLGGMGYGYTF.

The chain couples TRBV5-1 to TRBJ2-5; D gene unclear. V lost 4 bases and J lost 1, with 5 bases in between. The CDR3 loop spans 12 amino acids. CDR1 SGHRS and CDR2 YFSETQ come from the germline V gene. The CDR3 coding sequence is TGCGCCAGCAGCCTTTTCCAAGAGACCCAGTACTTC. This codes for CASSLFQETQYF.

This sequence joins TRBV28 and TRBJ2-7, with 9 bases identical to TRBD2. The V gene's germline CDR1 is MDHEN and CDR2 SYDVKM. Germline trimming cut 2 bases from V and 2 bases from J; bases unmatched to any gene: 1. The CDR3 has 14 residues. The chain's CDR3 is CASSLRGGAYEQYF. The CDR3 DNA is TGTGCCAGCAGTTTACGCGGGGGGGCCTACGAGCAGTACTTC.

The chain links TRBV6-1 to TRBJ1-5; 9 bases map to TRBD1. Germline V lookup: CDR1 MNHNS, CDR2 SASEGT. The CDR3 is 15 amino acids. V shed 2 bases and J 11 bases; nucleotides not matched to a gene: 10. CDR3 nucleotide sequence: TGTGCCAGCAGTGAAACAGGGGGCGCGAGGGTGGCCCAGCATTTT. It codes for CASSETGGARVAQHF.

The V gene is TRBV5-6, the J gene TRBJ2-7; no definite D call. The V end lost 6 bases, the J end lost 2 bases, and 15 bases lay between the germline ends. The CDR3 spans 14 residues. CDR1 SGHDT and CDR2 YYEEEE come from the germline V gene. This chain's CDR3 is CASTVQSPTYEQYF. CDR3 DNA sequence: TGTGCCAGCACCGTTCAAAGCCCCACCTACGAGCAGTACTTC.

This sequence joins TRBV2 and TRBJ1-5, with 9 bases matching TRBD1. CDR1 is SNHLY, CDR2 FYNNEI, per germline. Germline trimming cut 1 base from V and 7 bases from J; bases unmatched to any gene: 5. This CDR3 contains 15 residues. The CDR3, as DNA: TGTGCCAGCAGTGAAGGAACAGGGGGCTGGCAGCCCCAGCATTTT. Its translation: CASSEGTGGWQPQHF.

The CDR3 spells CAISQGIAGLGTQYF. The CDR3 nucleotides read TGTGCCATCAGTCAGGGGATAGCGGGGTTGGGTACGCAGTATTTT. V usage is TRBV10-3 and J usage is TRBJ2-3, with TRBD2 identical over 8 bases. The germline CDR1 and CDR2 sequences are ENHRY and SYGVKD. V dropped 5 bases and J dropped 8; count of bases not matched to a gene: 12. This CDR3 spans 15 amino acids.

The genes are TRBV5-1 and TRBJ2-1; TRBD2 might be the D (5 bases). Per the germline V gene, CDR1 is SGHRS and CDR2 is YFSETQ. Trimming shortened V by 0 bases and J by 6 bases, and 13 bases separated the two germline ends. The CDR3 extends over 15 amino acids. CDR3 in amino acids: CASSLAPSWINEQFF. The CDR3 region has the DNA TGCGCCAGCAGCTTGGCCCCTAGCTGGATCAATGAGCAGTTCTTC.

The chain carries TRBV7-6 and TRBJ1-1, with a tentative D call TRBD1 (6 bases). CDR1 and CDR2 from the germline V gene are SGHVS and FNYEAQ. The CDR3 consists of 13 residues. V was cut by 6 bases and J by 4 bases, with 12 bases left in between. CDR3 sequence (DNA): TGTGCCAGCAGTAATGACAGGACCACTGAAGCTTTCTTT. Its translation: CASSNDRTTEAFF.

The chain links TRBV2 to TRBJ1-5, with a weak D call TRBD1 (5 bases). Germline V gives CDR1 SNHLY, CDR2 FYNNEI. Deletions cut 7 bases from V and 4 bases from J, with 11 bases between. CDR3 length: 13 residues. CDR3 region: CASTGDLNQPQHF. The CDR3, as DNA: TGTGCCAGCACGGGGGATCTTAATCAGCCCCAGCATTTT.

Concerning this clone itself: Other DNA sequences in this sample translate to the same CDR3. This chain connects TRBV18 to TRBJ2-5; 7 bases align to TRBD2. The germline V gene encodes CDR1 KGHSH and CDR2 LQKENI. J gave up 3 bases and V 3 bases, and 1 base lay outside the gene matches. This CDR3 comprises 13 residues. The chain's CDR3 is CASSPGLEETQYF. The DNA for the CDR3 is TGTGCCAGCTCACCCGGACTAGAAGAGACCCAGTACTTC.

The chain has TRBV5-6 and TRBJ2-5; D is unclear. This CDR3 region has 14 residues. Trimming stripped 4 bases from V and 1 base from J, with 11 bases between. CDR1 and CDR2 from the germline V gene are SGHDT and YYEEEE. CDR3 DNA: TGTGCCAGCAGCATGAGAGGCTTCCAAGAGACCCAGTACTTC. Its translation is CASSMRGFQETQYF.

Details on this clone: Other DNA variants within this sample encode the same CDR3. The CDR3 DNA is TGTGCCAGCTCACCCGACAGAGTCGGAAACACCATATATTTT. This codes for CASSPDRVGNTIYF. The chain links TRBV18 to TRBJ1-3; TRBD1 is a possible D gene (5 bases). The CDR3 covers 14 residues. Germline lookup yields CDR1 KGHSH and CDR2 LQKENI. Trimming removed 3 bases at V and 4 bases at J, with 10 bases between.

The CDR3 reads CAITREPFYEQYF. CDR3 DNA: TGTGCCATCACCCGGGAGCCATTCTACGAGCAGTACTTC. The chain links TRBV10-3 to TRBJ2-7, with a tentative D call TRBD2 (6 bases). Germline loops: CDR1 ENHRY, CDR2 SYGVKD. The CDR3 consists of 13 residues. The germline V and J ends were trimmed by 7 bases and 3 bases, with 13 bases remaining between them.

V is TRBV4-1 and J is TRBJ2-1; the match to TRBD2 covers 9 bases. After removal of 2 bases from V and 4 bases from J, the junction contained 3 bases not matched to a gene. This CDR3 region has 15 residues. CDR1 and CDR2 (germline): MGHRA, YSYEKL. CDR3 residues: CASSQIAGVYNEQFF. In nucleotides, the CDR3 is TGCGCCAGCAGCCAAATAGCGGGGGTTTACAATGAGCAGTTCTTC.

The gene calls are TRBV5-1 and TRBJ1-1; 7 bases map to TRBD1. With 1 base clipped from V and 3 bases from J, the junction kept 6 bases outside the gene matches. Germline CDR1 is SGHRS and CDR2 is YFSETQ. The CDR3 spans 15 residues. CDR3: CASSLRGRGDTEAFF. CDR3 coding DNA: TGCGCCAGCAGCTTGAGGGGGCGGGGTGACACTGAAGCTTTCTTT.

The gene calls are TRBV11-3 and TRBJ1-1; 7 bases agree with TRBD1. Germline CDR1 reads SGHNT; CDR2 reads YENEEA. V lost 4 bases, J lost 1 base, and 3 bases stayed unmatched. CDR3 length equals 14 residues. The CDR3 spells CASSSRTGNTEAFF. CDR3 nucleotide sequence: TGTGCCAGCAGCTCACGGACAGGGAACACTGAAGCTTTCTTT.

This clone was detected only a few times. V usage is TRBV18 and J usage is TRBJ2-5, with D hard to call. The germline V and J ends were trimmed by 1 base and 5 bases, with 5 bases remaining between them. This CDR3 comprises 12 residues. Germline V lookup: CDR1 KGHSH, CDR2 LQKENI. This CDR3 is CASSPQLETQYF. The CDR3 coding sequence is TGTGCCAGCTCACCACAGCTGGAGACCCAGTACTTC. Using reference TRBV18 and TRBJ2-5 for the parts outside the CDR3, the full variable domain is NAGVMQNPRHLVRRRGQEARLRCSPMKGHSHVYWYRQLPEEGLKFMVYLQKENIIDESGMPKERFSAEFPKEGPSILRIQQVVRGDSAAYFCASSPQLETQYFGPGTRLLVL.